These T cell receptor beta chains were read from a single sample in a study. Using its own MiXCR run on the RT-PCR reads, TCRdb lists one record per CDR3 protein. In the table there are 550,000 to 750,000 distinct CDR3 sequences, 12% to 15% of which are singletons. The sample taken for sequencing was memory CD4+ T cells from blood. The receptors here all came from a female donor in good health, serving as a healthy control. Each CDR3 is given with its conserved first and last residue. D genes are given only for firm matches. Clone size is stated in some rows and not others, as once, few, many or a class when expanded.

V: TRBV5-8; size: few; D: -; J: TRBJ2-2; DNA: TGTGCCAGCAGCCAGGGACTGGAGCTGGAAACCGGGGAGCTGTTTTTT; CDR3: CASSQGLELETGELFF
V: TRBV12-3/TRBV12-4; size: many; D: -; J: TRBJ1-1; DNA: TGTGCCAGCAGTTTACGTACGGCGGGGAACACTGAAGCTTTCTTT; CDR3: CASSLRTAGNTEAFF
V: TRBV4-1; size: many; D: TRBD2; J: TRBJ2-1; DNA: TGCGCCAGCAGCCTACGGGGAGCGGGAGGGTCCTACAATGAGCAGTTCTTC; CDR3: CASSLRGAGGSYNEQFF
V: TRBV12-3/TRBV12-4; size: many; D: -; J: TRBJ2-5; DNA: TGTGCCAGCCCCGGGCAGTCCTATGAGAAGACCCAGTACTTC; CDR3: CASPGQSYEKTQYF
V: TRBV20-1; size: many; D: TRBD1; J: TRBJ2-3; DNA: TGCAGTGCTTTCGGACAGGTATCAGATACGCAGTATTTT; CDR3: CSAFGQVSDTQYF
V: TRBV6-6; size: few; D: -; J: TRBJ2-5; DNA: TGTGCCAGCAACTCCTGGGAGACCCAGTACTTC; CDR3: CASNSWETQYF
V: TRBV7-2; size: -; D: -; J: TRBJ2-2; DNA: TGTGCCAGCAGCTTCTCACGCGGCACCGGGGAGCTGTTTTTT; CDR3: CASSFSRGTGELFF
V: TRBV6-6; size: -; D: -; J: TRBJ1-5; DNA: TGTGCCAGCAGTTACAATGGTGGTCAGCCCCAGCATTTT; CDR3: CASSYNGGQPQHF
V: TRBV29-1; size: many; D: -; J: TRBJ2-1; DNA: TGCAGCGCACCCCTAGTAGACCCCTACAATGAGCAGTTCTTC; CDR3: CSAPLVDPYNEQFF
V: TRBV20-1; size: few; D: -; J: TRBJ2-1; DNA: TGCAGTACCCTCCAGGGGGGCTATGAGCAGTTCTTC; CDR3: CSTLQGGYEQFF
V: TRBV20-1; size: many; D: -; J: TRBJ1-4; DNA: TGCAGTGCTAGAGACAGGGAGGTGTATGAAAAACTGTTTTTT; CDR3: CSARDREVYEKLFF
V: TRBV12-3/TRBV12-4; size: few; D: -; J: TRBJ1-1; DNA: TGTGCCAGCAGTTCGATGTTTCCCGCAACTAGGGCTTTCTTT; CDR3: CASSSMFPATRAFF
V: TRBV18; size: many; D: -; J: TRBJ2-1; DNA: TGTGCCAGCTCACCCCCCCCGGGCCTTGAGCAGTTCTTC; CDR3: CASSPPPGLEQFF
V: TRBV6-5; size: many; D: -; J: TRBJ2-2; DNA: TGTGCCAGCAGCCCCGATCCACTGAACTACTATACCTCTAACACCGGGGAGCTGTTTTTT; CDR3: CASSPDPLNYYTSNTGELFF
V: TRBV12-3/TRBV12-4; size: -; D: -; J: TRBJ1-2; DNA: TGTGCCAGCAGTTTGTACAACCCCGACTATGGCTACACCTTC; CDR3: CASSLYNPDYGYTF
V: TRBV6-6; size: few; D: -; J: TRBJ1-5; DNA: TGTGCCAGCAGGGGGGACAATCAGCCCCAGCATTTT; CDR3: CASRGDNQPQHF